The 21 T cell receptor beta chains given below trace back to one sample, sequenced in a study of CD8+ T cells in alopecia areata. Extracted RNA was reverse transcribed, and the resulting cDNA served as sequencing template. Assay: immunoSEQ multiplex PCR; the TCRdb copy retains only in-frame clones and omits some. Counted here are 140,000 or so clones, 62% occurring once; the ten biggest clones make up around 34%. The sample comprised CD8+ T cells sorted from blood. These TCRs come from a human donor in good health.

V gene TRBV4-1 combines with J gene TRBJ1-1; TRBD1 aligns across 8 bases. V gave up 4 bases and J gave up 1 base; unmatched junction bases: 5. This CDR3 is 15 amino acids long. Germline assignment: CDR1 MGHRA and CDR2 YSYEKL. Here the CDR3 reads CASSPYGTGNTEAFF. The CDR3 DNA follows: TGCGCCAGCAGCCCTTACGGGACAGGGAACACTGAAGCTTTCTTT.

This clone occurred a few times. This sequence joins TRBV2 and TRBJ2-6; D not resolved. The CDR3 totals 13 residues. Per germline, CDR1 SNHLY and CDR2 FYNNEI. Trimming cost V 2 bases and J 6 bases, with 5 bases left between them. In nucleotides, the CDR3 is TGTGCCAGCAGTGAATGGGTGGCCAACGTCCTGACTTTC. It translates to CASSEWVANVLTF.

CDR3 in DNA: TGCGCCAGCAGCCCGCACAACACAGATACGCAGTATTTT. The encoded protein is CASSPHNTDTQYF. The V call is TRBV5-1, the J call TRBJ2-3; D not certain. Trimming pared 4 bases from V and 2 bases from J, leaving 8 bases between. The CDR3 is 13 residues long. CDR1 is SGHRS, CDR2 YFSETQ, per germline.

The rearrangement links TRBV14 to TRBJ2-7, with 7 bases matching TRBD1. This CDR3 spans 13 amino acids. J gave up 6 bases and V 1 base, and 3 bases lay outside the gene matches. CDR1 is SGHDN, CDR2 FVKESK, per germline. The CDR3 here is CASSQARGLEQYF. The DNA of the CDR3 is TGTGCCAGCAGCCAAGCAAGGGGGCTCGAGCAGTACTTC.

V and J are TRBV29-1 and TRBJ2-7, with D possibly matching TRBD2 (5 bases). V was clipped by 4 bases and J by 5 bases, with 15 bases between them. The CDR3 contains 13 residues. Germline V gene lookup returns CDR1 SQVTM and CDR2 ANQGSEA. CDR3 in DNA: TGCAGCGTTGTAAAGCTAGCCCCCCACGAGCAGTACTTC. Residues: CSVVKLAPHEQYF.

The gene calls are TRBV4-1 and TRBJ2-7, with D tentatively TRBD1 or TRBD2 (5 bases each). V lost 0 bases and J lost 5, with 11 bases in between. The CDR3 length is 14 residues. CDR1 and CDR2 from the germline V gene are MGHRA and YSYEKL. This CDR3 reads CASSQDTGADEQYF. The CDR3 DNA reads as TGCGCCAGCAGCCAAGACACCGGGGCGGACGAGCAGTACTTC.

This chain's CDR3 is CASSYRGANTEAFF. CDR3 nucleotide sequence: TGCGCCAGCAGCTACAGGGGGGCGAACACTGAAGCTTTCTTT. The chain has TRBV5-1 and TRBJ1-1; TRBD1 matches at 8 bases. The V gene end was trimmed by 3 bases and the J gene end by 1 base; junction bases not matched to a gene: 2. The CDR3 contains 14 residues. Germline lookup yields CDR1 SGHRS and CDR2 YFSETQ. Based on the CDR3 plus reference TRBV5-1 and TRBJ1-1, the full variable domain is KAGVTQTPRYLIKTRGQQVTLSCSPISGHRSVSWYQQTPGQGLQFLFEYFSETQRNKGNFPGRFSGRQFSNSRSEMNVSTLELGDSALYLCASSYRGANTEAFFGQGTRLTVV.

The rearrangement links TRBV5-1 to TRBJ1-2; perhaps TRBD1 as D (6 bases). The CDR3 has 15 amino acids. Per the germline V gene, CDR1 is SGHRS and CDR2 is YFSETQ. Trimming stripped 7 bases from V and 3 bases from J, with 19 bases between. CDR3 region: CASGNRDTGDYGYTF. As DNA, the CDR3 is TGCGCCAGCGGGAACCGGGACACCGGGGACTATGGCTACACCTTC.

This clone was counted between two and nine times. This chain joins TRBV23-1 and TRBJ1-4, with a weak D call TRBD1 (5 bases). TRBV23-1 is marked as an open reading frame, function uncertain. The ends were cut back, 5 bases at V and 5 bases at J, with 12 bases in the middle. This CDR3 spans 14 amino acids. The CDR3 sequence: CASSNYRDNEKLFF. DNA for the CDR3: TGCGCCAGCAGTAATTACCGGGACAATGAAAAACTGTTTTTT.

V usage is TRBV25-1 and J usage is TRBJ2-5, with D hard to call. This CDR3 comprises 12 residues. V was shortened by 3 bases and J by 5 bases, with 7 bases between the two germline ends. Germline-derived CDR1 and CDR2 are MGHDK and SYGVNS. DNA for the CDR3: TGTGCCAGCAGTGACCCCCTGGAGACCCAGTACTTC. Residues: CASSDPLETQYF.

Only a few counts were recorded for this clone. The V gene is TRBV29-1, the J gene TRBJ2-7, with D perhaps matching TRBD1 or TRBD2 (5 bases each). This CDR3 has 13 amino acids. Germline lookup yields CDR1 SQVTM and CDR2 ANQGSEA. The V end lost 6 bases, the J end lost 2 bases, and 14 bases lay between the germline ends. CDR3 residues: CSVSDGTTYEQYF. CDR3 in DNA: TGCAGCGTCTCGGACGGGACGACCTACGAGCAGTACTTC.

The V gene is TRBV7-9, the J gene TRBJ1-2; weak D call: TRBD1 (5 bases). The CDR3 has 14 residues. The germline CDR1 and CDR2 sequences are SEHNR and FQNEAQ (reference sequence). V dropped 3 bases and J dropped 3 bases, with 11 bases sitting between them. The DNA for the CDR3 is TGTGCCAGCAGCTTGGTAGGGGTGTACTATGGCTACACCTTC. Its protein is CASSLVGVYYGYTF.

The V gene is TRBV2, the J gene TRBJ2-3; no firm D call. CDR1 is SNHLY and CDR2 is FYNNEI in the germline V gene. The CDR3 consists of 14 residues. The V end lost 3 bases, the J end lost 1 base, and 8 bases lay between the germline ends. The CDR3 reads CASSDSGGTDTQYF. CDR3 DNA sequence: TGTGCCAGCAGTGATTCTGGGGGCACAGATACGCAGTATTTT.

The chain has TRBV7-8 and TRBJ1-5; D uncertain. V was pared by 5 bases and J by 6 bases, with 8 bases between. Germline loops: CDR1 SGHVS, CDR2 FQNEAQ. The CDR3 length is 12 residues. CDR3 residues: CASSDTAQPQHF. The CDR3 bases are TGTGCCAGCAGCGACACGGCTCAGCCCCAGCATTTT.

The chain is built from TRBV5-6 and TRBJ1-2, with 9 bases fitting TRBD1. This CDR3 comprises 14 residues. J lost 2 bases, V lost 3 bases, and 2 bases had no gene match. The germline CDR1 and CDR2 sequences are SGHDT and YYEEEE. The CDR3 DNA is TGTGCCAGCAGCTGGGGACAGGGAAACTATGGCTACACCTTC. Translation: CASSWGQGNYGYTF.

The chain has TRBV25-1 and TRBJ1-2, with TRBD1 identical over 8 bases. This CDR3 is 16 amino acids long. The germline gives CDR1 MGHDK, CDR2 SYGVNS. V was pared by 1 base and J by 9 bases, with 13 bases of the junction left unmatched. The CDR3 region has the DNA TGTGCCAGCAGTGAATTAGGAGGGGGGACAGGAGCAAGCTACACCTTC. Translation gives CASSELGGGTGASYTF.

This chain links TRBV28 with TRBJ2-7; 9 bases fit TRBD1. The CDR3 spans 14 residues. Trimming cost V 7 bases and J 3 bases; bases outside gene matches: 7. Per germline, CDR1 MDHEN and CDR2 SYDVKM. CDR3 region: CASKPGTGSYEQYF. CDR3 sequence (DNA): TGTGCCAGCAAGCCCGGGACAGGGAGCTACGAGCAGTACTTC.

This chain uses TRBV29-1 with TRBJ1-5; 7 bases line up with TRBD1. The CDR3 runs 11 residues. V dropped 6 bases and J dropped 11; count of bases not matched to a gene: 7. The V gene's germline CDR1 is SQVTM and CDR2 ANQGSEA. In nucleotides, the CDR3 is TGCAGCGTCGTGGACAGGCAGGCCCAGCATTTT. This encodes CSVVDRQAQHF.

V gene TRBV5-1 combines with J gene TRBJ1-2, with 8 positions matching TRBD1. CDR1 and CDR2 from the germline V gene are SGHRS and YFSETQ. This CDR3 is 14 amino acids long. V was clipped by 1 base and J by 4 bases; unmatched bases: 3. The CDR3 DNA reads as TGCGCCAGCAGCTTGCCAACAGGGGGCTATGGCTACACCTTC. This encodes CASSLPTGGYGYTF.

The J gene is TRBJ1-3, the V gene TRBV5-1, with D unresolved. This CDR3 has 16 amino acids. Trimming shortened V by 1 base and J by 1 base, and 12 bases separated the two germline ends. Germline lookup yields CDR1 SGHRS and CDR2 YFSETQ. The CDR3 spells CASSLSPGSSGNTIYF. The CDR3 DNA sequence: TGCGCCAGCAGCTTGTCCCCCGGATCTTCTGGAAACACCATATATTTT.

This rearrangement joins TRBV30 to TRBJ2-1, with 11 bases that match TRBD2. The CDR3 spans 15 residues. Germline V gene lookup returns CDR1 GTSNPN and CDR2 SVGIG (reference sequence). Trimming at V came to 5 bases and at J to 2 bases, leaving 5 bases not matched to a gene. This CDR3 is CAWGGTSGAYNEQFF. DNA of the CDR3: TGTGCCTGGGGAGGGACTAGCGGAGCCTACAATGAGCAGTTCTTC.